The clone carrying this T cell receptor (beta chain) was detected many times. Its antigen is still unknown. With 10-nucleotide random UMIs, 5'RACE was used to make the cDNA. TCRdb fed the 5' RACE reads into MiXCR, producing one record per CDR3 protein. The data contain about 79,000 distinct CDR3 sequences, 13% to 15% of them singletons. Unsorted libraries were derived from 2 million PBMCs stored at -80 C. This sample is part of a study of neurological immune-mediated disorders. Notes on the study in general: No sharing of CDR3 amino acid sequences was observed among expanded clones across subjects, suggesting private repertoires in all groups.

The sample was PBMCs. This receptor was obtained from a woman in her fifties or sixties in good health.

The CDR3 is CASSWGAVEAFF. The CDR3 DNA reads as TGTGCCAGCAGTTGGGGCGCAGTTGAAGCTTTCTTT. V is TRBV28 and J is TRBJ1-1; a weak D match, TRBD1 (5 bases). The CDR3 has 12 amino acids. V lost 4 bases, J lost 7 bases, and 10 bases lay in between. The V gene's germline CDR1 is MDHEN and CDR2 SYDVKM.